The clone carrying this TCR beta chain was found many times. The ends lost 6 bases at V and 2 bases at J; junction bases unmatched: 13. The length of the CDR3 is 18 residues. Germline assignment: CDR1 LGHNA and CDR2 YSLEER. This entry is derived from a study of neurological immune-mediated disorders. Each sorted-subset library came from 1 million CD4+ or CD8+ T cells. 5'RACE generated cDNA with 10-nucleotide random UMIs. Using its own MiXCR run on the 5' RACE reads, TCRdb lists one record per CDR3 protein. The table includes tens of thousands of distinct CDR3 sequences, 4.5% to 7% detected once. The sequence derives from a woman between 18 and 29 years old with multiple sclerosis. Sequencing used CD4+ T cells from blood. The V call is TRBV4-3, the J call TRBJ2-3; 11 bases are a match to TRBD2. The CDR3 region is CASSRLAGTRYSTDTQYF. CDR3 coding DNA: TGCGCCAGCAGTCGACTAGCGGGGACCCGATACTCCACAGATACGCAGTATTTT.